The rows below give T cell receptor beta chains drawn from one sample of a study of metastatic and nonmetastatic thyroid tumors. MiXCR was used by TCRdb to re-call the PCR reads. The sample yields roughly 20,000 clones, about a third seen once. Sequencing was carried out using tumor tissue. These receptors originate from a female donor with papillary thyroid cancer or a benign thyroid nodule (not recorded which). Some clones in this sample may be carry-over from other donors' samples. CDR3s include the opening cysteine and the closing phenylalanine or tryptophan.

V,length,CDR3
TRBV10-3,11,CAISEPPRAFF
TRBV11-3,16,CASSLDDLGSSGEQYF
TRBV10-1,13,CASSEYLGTEAFF
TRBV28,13,CASRWTGDTEAFF
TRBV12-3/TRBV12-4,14,CASSRTVTTYEQYF
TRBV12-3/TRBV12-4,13,CASSFQGVDTQYF
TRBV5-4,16,CASSWGGRLGTDTQYF
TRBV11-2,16,CASSLSSGGYNSPLHF
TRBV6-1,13,CASRGQGGETQYF
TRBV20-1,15,CSARDRLAGTYEQYF
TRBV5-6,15,CASSLLGQGAHTQYF
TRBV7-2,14,CASSLGVVNTEAFF
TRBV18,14,CASSRDRGNEKLFF
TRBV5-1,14,CASSLVTGTYGYTF
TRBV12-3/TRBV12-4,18,CASSSVFPSRGGPDTQYF
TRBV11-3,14,CASSRIAMTDTQYF
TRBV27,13,CASQGGGRTEAFF
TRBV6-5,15,CASSYSFTGTGELFF
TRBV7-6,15,CASSLTDSQNQPQHF
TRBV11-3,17,CASSSVMDGATNEKLFF
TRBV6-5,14,CASSNRGHHQPQHF
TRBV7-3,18,CASSPQGAAISGANVLTF
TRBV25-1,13,CASSARDTGELFF
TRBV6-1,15,CASSSNPYSTGELFF
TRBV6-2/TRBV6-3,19,CASSYSTNTGLRVDQPQHF
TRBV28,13,CASKKDFQETQYF
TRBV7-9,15,CASSHGWTSGSEQYF
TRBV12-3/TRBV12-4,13,CASSRQGAQKLFF
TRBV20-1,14,CSAFLGGDQETQYF
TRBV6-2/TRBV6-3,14,CASSLSGISYEQYF
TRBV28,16,CASSFGGARGAGELFF
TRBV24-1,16,CATSDLLAGDTGELFF
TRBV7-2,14,CASRSSGGSYEQYF
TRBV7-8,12,CASSPSNQPQHF
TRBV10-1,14,CASSPGVGTDTQYF
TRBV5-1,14,CASSPGQGAYEQYF
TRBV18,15,CASSNYRESGNTIYF
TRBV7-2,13,CASSNGQSYEQYF
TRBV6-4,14,CASSREGEVGELFF
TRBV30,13,CAWSVLRNYGYTF
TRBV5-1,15,CASNPGGGDYNEQFF
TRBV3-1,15,CASSQDYRDTYGYTF
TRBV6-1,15,CASSGLRGRGEKLFF
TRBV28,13,CAGQYSGANVLTF
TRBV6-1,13,CASRAGGRYEQYF